The T cell receptor (beta chain) described here comes from a study of shared clonotypes between healthy human individuals. Overall study findings and caveats: Clonotype sharing among donors was thought likely to change with sequencing depth.

This CDR3 has 15 residues. Trimming took 5 bases from V and 1 from J; bases not matched to a gene: 5. The V gene's germline CDR1 is MNHNY and CDR2 SVGAGI (reference sequence). Only Caucasian adults living in Nashville, Tennessee made up the donor group. This clone appeared once. Its antigen is still unknown. Evenly divided among several immunoSEQ plates was the genomic DNA of each subset. Only in-frame clones appear in the TCRdb table, and some are missing; sequencing was by immunoSEQ multiplex PCR. The table has approximately 2.5 million clones, over 85% seen once. This TCR derives from a man younger than 30 in good health. The V call is TRBV6-6, the J call TRBJ1-5; 7 bases are shared with TRBD1. Sequencing input: naive CD4+ T cells sorted from blood. The subset is: CD45RA+ positively selected. The CDR3 spells CASSDVGQSNQPQHF. CDR3 coding DNA: TGTGCCAGCAGTGACGTGGGACAGAGCAATCAGCCCCAGCATTTT.